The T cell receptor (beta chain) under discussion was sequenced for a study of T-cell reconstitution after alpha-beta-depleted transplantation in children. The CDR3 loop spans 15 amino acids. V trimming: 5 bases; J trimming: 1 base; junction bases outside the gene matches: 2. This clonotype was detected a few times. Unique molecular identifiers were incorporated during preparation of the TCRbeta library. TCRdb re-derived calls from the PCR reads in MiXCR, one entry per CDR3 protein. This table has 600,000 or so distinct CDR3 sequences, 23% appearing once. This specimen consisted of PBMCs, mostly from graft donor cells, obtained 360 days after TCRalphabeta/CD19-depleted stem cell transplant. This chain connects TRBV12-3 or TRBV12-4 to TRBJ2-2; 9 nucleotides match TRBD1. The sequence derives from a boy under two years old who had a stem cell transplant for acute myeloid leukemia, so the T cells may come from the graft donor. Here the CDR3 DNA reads TGTGCCAGCAGTCTGGGACAGGGGAACACCGGGGAGCTGTTTTTT. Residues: CASSLGQGNTGELFF.